A selection of T cell receptor beta chains follows, all from one sample in a study of OX40 agonist ivuxolimab in advanced cancers. This table comes from immunoSEQ multiplex PCR, and its TCRdb copy is limited to in-frame clones, with some not included. The sample has more than 65,000 clones; about 91% are singletons. The starting material was CD4+ or CD8+ T cells sorted from blood, obtained in a trial of the OX40 agonist ivuxolimab. The source is an adult with an advanced solid tumor such as melanoma, head and neck, liver or kidney cancer. CDR3s include the opening cysteine and the closing phenylalanine or tryptophan. D genes are given only for firm matches. Clone sizes are given selectively: once, few, many, or a class where the clone is expanded.

abundance	d_gene	v_gene	j_gene	CDR3nt	CDR3aa
few	.	TRBV7-2	TRBJ1-2	TGTGCCAGCAGCCCCCCCGGACAGCCCTTCTATGGCTACACCTTC	CASSPPGQPFYGYTF
.	.	TRBV19	TRBJ1-5	TGTGCCAGTAGTTCTCGACAGGACTATAGCAATCAGCCCCAGCATTTT	CASSSRQDYSNQPQHF
once	TRBD1	TRBV6-1	TRBJ2-7	TGTGCCAGCAGTGCCCTCTGGACAGGGACCTACGAGCAGTACTTC	CASSALWTGTYEQYF
few	TRBD1	TRBV18	TRBJ1-6	TGTGCCAGCTCACCACGAGCGGGACAGGGGGATTCACCCCTCCACTTT	CASSPRAGQGDSPLHF
.	TRBD2	TRBV5-6	TRBJ2-1	TGTGCCAGCAGCTTTAATCCAGCGGGGGCGGGTGAGCAGTTCTTC	CASSFNPAGAGEQFF
.	.	TRBV20-1	TRBJ2-7	TGCAGTGCCAACTTGAACTACGAGCAGTACTTC	CSANLNYEQYF
.	.	TRBV9	TRBJ1-1	TGTGCCAGCAGCGTAGTGGGGACATCGAACACTGAAGCTTTCTTT	CASSVVGTSNTEAFF
.	.	TRBV5-1	TRBJ2-7	TGCGCCAGCAGCTTAGCAGGACACCCGAGCTCCTACGAGCAGTACTTC	CASSLAGHPSSYEQYF
.	.	TRBV6-4	TRBJ2-2	TGTGCCAGCAGGGAGGGCAGGGGTCTAACCGGGGAGCTGTTTTTT	CASREGRGLTGELFF
.	.	TRBV5-4	TRBJ2-3	TGTGCCAGCAGCGCAAGCGGGAGCACAGATACGCAGTATTTT	CASSASGSTDTQYF
.	.	TRBV2	TRBJ2-5	TGTGCCAGCAGGAGTGTCCAGTTGACCCAGTACTTC	CASRSVQLTQYF
.	TRBD1	TRBV2	TRBJ2-2	TGTGCCAGCAATCTGGACAGGGGAGTTTCCGGGGAGCTGTTTTTT	CASNLDRGVSGELFF
.	TRBD2	TRBV7-9	TRBJ2-3	TGTGCCAGCAGCAAACTAGCGGGGAGCACAGATACGCAGTATTTT	CASSKLAGSTDTQYF
.	.	TRBV5-8	TRBJ1-1	TGTGCCAGCAGCTTGTATGAGGCTATGAACACTGAAGCTTTCTTT	CASSLYEAMNTEAFF
.	TRBD2	TRBV28	TRBJ2-2	TGTGCCAGCAGTTTTACTAGCGGGGGGGCCACCGGGGAGCTGTTTTTT	CASSFTSGGATGELFF
.	.	TRBV28	TRBJ1-6	TGTGCCAGCACATCTCAGGCTCGAAATTCACCCCTCCACTTT	CASTSQARNSPLHF
.	.	TRBV28	TRBJ1-3	TGTGCCAGCAGTCAATGGGACACCATATATTTT	CASSQWDTIYF
few	TRBD1	TRBV29-1	TRBJ1-1	TGCAGCGTTGTAGGGGACAGGAACACTGAAGCTTTCTTT	CSVVGDRNTEAFF
.	TRBD1	TRBV7-3	TRBJ2-5	TGTGCCAGCAGCAGGGACAGACAAGAGACCCAGTACTTC	CASSRDRQETQYF
.	TRBD2	TRBV18	TRBJ2-1	TGTGCCAGCTCACCAGGGGAGGGAAGCGGGGGAGAGCAGTTCTTC	CASSPGEGSGGEQFF
once	TRBD1	TRBV12-5	TRBJ1-5	TGTGCTAGTGGTTTGGTTGGGGGACAGGGACATCAGCCCCAGCATTTT	CASGLVGGQGHQPQHF
.	.	TRBV29-1	TRBJ1-1	TGCAGCGTGTTAAGGTGGGGGGCAAGGCCTGAAGCTTTCTTT	CSVLRWGARPEAFF
.	TRBD1	TRBV19	TRBJ1-2	TGTGCCAGTAAAAAACAGGGGGTTGTCAATGGCTACACCTTC	CASKKQGVVNGYTF
.	.	TRBV9	TRBJ1-4	TGTGCCAGCAGCGTAGAGGGGTTGAATAATGAAAAACTGTTTTTT	CASSVEGLNNEKLFF
.	.	TRBV6-6	TRBJ1-4	TGTGCCAGCAGTATCAAAAATGAAAAACTGTTTTTT	CASSIKNEKLFF
.	.	TRBV6-1	TRBJ1-2	TGTGCCAGCAGTGATTGGGGAGGGGGTAGAGGCTACACCTTC	CASSDWGGGRGYTF
.	.	TRBV15	TRBJ1-4	TGTGCCACCAGCAGAGCTCTCTCGAACGAAAAACTGTTTTTT	CATSRALSNEKLFF
.	.	TRBV18	TRBJ2-7	TGTGCCAGCTCACCGACATGGCAGGGCGGCGAGCAGTACTTC	CASSPTWQGGEQYF
.	TRBD1	TRBV5-4	TRBJ1-6	TGTGCCAGCAGCGGCAACCCAGCTCCCCAGGGGGCCCTCCACTTT	CASSGNPAPQGALHF
.	TRBD1	TRBV19	TRBJ1-2	TGTGCCAGTAGTATGGGACAGGGAAGGACTAACTATGGCTACACCTTC	CASSMGQGRTNYGYTF
.	TRBD2	TRBV7-3	TRBJ2-3	TGTGCCAGCAGCTTAAACCCAGCGGGGTACACAGATACGCAGTATTTT	CASSLNPAGYTDTQYF
once	.	TRBV13	TRBJ2-2	TGTGCCAGCAGCTTAAGCTGGGGGACGAACACCGGGGAGCTGTTTTTT	CASSLSWGTNTGELFF
.	TRBD2	TRBV19	TRBJ2-3	TGTGCCAGTAGTACCGGGACTATAGAGGATACGCAGTATTTT	CASSTGTIEDTQYF
.	TRBD1	TRBV5-1	TRBJ1-2	TGCGCCAGCAGCTTGGGGGTCACAGGGGTTTATGGCTACACCTTC	CASSLGVTGVYGYTF
few	.	TRBV5-1	TRBJ2-1	TGCGCCAGCAGCTTGGGCGGTAGTGACTATGAGCAGTTCTTC	CASSLGGSDYEQFF
few	TRBD1	TRBV10-3	TRBJ2-5	TGTGCCATCAGTGAGTCGATAGGGACAGGGGCAATAGAGACCCAGTACTTC	CAISESIGTGAIETQYF
.	.	TRBV5-4	TRBJ2-6	TGTGCCAGCAGCTTGCCACTTTCTGGGGCCAACGTCCTGACTTTC	CASSLPLSGANVLTF
.	.	TRBV19	TRBJ1-6	TGTGCCAGTAGTATGGGGTTGAGCTCCTATAATTCACCCCTCCACTTT	CASSMGLSSYNSPLHF
.	TRBD1	TRBV7-8	TRBJ1-2	TGTGCCAGCAGCTTAAACCCGGACAGGGGGTATGGCTACACCTTC	CASSLNPDRGYGYTF
few	.	TRBV11-2	TRBJ1-4	TGTGCCACCCACCTTGCCGGGGGCGAAAAACTGTTTTTT	CATHLAGGEKLFF
.	.	TRBV29-1	TRBJ2-2	TGCAGCGTTGGGAGGGGATCCACCGGGGAGCTGTTTTTT	CSVGRGSTGELFF
.	.	TRBV6-6	TRBJ1-5	TGTGCCAACTCGCCTGGGGGTGGGAATCAGCCCCAGCATTTT	CANSPGGGNQPQHF
.	TRBD2	TRBV11-2	TRBJ2-1	TGTGCCAGCAGCCATTCTCCGGGCGGGGGGGCCTGGAATGAGCAGTTCTTC	CASSHSPGGGAWNEQFF
.	.	TRBV14	TRBJ1-6	TGTGCCAGCAGCCCGCGGGACGCGGGGTATTCACCCCTCCACTTT	CASSPRDAGYSPLHF
.	.	TRBV2	TRBJ2-7	TGTGCCAGCAGTATAGGGTTCTACGAGCAGTACTTC	CASSIGFYEQYF
.	.	TRBV13	TRBJ2-2	TGTGCCAGCAGCTTAAGGTGGCAGGGGCATACCGGGGAGCTGTTTTTT	CASSLRWQGHTGELFF
.	TRBD2	TRBV6-5	TRBJ2-7	TGTGCCAGCAGTGAAGCGGGACGGAGGTACTTC	CASSEAGRRYF
.	.	TRBV2	TRBJ2-3	TGTGCCAGCAAATCAGGGTCAGGGAGTACAGATACGCAGTATTTT	CASKSGSGSTDTQYF
.	.	TRBV5-1	TRBJ2-2	TGCGCCAGCAGCGCGCAGACTAACCTGAACACCGGGGAGCTGTTTTTT	CASSAQTNLNTGELFF